This is a list of T cell receptor beta chains from one sample in a study of Graves' ophthalmopathy and Graves' hyperthyroidism. TCRdb re-derived calls from the multiplex PCR reads in MiXCR, one entry per CDR3 protein. The sample has hundreds of thousands of distinct CDR3 sequences; 22% are singletons. The specimen was peripheral blood. Every receptor here comes from a woman aged 18 to 35 with stable Graves' hyperthyroidism. Some clones in this sample may be carry-over from other donors' samples. Both conserved end residues are part of each CDR3. The D gene is left open where the match is weak. Clone size is shown for a subset of rows, as once, few, many or a class of expanded clone.

-	TRBJ1-2	many	TRBV19	CASRGLQGTLYHYGYTF	TGTGCCAGTAGAGGCCTACAGGGAACCCTCTATCACTATGGCTACACCTTC
TRBD1	TRBJ1-5	many	TRBV12-3/TRBV12-4	CASSLAGGGQPQHF	TGTGCCAGCAGTTTGGCAGGGGGCGGGCAGCCCCAGCATTTT
TRBD2	TRBJ2-5	many	TRBV11-2	CASSLGPSGGPQETQYF	TGTGCCAGCAGCTTAGGACCTAGCGGGGGGCCTCAAGAGACCCAGTACTTC
-	TRBJ1-1	many	TRBV7-3	CASSPSGQGRWSTEAFF	TGTGCCAGCAGCCCTAGCGGCCAGGGGAGATGGAGCACTGAAGCTTTCTTT
-	TRBJ2-5	many	TRBV5-1	CASSLGGRMETQYF	TGCGCCAGCAGCTTGGGGGGACGGATGGAGACCCAGTACTTC
TRBD2	TRBJ2-7	many	TRBV12-5	CASGLVPGGTSYEQYF	TGTGCTAGTGGTTTGGTACCGGGGGGTACCTCCTACGAGCAGTACTTC
TRBD2	TRBJ2-1	-	TRBV12-5	CASGLTTSGSYNEQFF	TGTGCTAGTGGTTTGACCACTAGCGGCTCCTACAATGAGCAGTTCTTC
-	TRBJ1-1	-	TRBV6-5	CASSYGRENTEAFF	TGTGCCAGCAGTTACGGACGGGAGAACACTGAAGCTTTCTTT
TRBD2	TRBJ2-3	-	TRBV7-3	CASSLTGTSGSHTDTQYF	TGTGCCAGCAGCTTAACCGGGACTAGCGGGAGTCACACAGATACGCAGTATTTT
TRBD1	TRBJ1-5	-	TRBV30	CAWSVGQGENQPQHF	TGTGCCTGGAGTGTGGGGCAGGGGGAAAATCAGCCCCAGCATTTT
-	TRBJ1-2	many	TRBV6-5	CASSYSTAQDGYTF	TGTGCCAGCAGTTACTCGACAGCTCAGGATGGCTACACCTTC
-	TRBJ1-2	many	TRBV10-3	CAIREQVSNGYTF	TGTGCCATCAGGGAACAGGTGTCTAATGGCTACACCTTC
-	TRBJ1-6	many	TRBV30	CAWSVGLRILQKRAGSPLHF	TGTGCCTGGAGTGTGGGTCTGCGGATCCTACAGAAACGAGCTGGTTCACCCCTCCACTTT
TRBD1	TRBJ1-6	many	TRBV13	CASSLSDGTGSNSPLHF	TGTGCCAGCAGCTTATCGGATGGGACAGGGTCTAATTCACCCCTCCACTTT
-	TRBJ1-1	many	TRBV6-1	CASSERSNEAFF	TGTGCCAGCAGTGAAAGGTCTAACGAAGCTTTCTTT
-	TRBJ2-7	many	TRBV24-1	CATNPGRGTYEQYF	TGTGCCACCAATCCGGGACGGGGGACCTACGAGCAGTACTTC
TRBD2	TRBJ2-7	-	TRBV12-3/TRBV12-4	CASRGTGTSGSYEQYF	TGTGCCAGCAGGGGGACCGGGACTAGCGGCTCCTACGAGCAGTACTTC
-	TRBJ1-5	many	TRBV6-5	CASRPTGGDQPQHF	TGTGCCAGCAGACCGACTGGGGGCGATCAGCCCCAGCATTTT
-	TRBJ1-1	many	TRBV5-1	CASTMGGRAEAFF	TGCGCCAGCACTATGGGGGGTAGGGCGGAAGCTTTCTTT
TRBD2	TRBJ2-7	many	TRBV12-3/TRBV12-4	CASSFSGRAQGEQYF	TGTGCCAGCAGTTTTTCGGGGAGGGCCCAGGGCGAGCAGTACTTC
-	TRBJ1-5	many	TRBV6-5	CASSSPGSYSNQPQHF	TGTGCCAGCAGTTCCCCAGGCAGTTATAGCAATCAGCCCCAGCATTTT
-	TRBJ1-5	many	TRBV2	CASRGLRQDNQPQHF	TGTGCCAGCAGAGGGCTAAGACAAGACAATCAGCCCCAGCATTTT
-	TRBJ1-5	many	TRBV19	CASNLRDQPQHF	TGTGCCAGTAATTTACGGGATCAGCCCCAGCATTTT
-	TRBJ2-7	-	TRBV10-1	CASIRPEQYF	TGCGCCAGCATTCGACCCGAGCAGTACTTC
-	TRBJ2-7	many	TRBV7-2	CASTPFPSYEQYF	TGTGCCAGCACCCCTTTTCCAAGTTACGAGCAGTACTTC
-	TRBJ2-7	-	TRBV7-9	CASSLQRQQGYEQYF	TGTGCCAGCAGCCTTCAGCGACAACAGGGTTACGAGCAGTACTTC
-	TRBJ2-7	many	TRBV6-1	CASSELFEGIQDEQYF	TGTGCCAGCAGTGAATTATTTGAGGGGATACAAGACGAGCAGTACTTC
TRBD2	TRBJ2-7	many	TRBV20-1	CSATEGLAGHLSSYEQYF	TGCAGTGCTACCGAGGGACTAGCGGGTCACCTTTCCTCCTACGAGCAGTACTTC
TRBD1	TRBJ1-2	many	TRBV27	CASSSPGTGPGYTF	TGTGCCAGCAGTTCCCCGGGGACAGGACCTGGCTACACCTTC
TRBD1	TRBJ1-1	many	TRBV12-3/TRBV12-4	CASSFQGATEAFF	TGTGCCAGCAGCTTCCAGGGGGCCACTGAAGCTTTCTTT
-	TRBJ1-2	few	TRBV2	CASSDTGRIGGYTF	TGTGCCAGCAGTGATACAGGGAGGATCGGGGGCTACACCTTC
-	TRBJ1-1	-	TRBV2	CASSEEGGEAFF	TGTGCCAGCAGTGAAGAGGGGGGTGAAGCTTTCTTT
TRBD2	TRBJ2-7	few	TRBV20-1	CSARDGERGSYEQYF	TGCAGTGCTAGAGATGGGGAGCGGGGCTCCTACGAGCAGTACTTC
TRBD1	TRBJ1-5	many	TRBV19	CASRDRGVQPQHF	TGTGCCAGCCGGGACAGGGGCGTCCAGCCCCAGCATTTT
-	TRBJ1-2	many	TRBV6-1	CASSEGRDYGYTF	TGTGCCAGCAGTGAAGGGCGAGACTATGGCTACACCTTC
TRBD1	TRBJ1-2	-	TRBV2	CASSQGQGNGYTF	TGTGCCAGCAGCCAGGGACAGGGAAATGGCTACACCTTC
TRBD1	TRBJ1-2	many	TRBV7-9	CASSPGQVDYGYTF	TGTGCCAGCAGCCCGGGACAGGTAGACTATGGCTACACCTTC
-	TRBJ2-4	few	TRBV10-1	CASSAGGGKNIQYF	TGCGCCAGCAGTGCTGGGGGAGGCAAAAACATTCAGTACTTC
-	TRBJ2-7	many	TRBV7-2	CASSPTRESSYEQYF	TGTGCCAGCAGCCCCACTCGGGAGTCTTCTTACGAGCAGTACTTC
-	TRBJ2-5	many	TRBV12-3/TRBV12-4	CASSREPGGETQYF	TGTGCCAGCAGCCGGGAGCCCGGGGGAGAGACCCAGTACTTC
-	TRBJ2-7	-	TRBV6-2/TRBV6-3	CASTYNLDYSYEQYF	TGTGCCAGCACCTATAATCTCGACTACTCCTACGAGCAGTACTTC
TRBD1	TRBJ2-7	many	TRBV4-2	CASSGPGQGAGEQYF	TGTGCCAGCAGCGGACCGGGACAGGGGGCAGGAGAGCAGTACTTC
-	TRBJ1-2	many	TRBV4-1	CASSQDSRDPYGYTF	TGCGCCAGCAGCCAAGATAGTAGGGATCCCTATGGCTACACCTTC
-	TRBJ1-5	-	TRBV9	CASSVSRGGCGNQPQHF	TGTGCCAGCAGCGTAAGTAGGGGGGGGTGTGGCAATCAGCCCCAGCATTTT
-	TRBJ1-1	-	TRBV6-2/TRBV6-3	CASTNRVTTEAFF	TGTGCCAGCACTAACAGGGTTACCACTGAAGCTTTCTTT
-	TRBJ2-5	many	TRBV2	CASRTTTEYQETQYF	TGTGCCAGCAGGACGACAACAGAGTACCAAGAGACCCAGTACTTC
-	TRBJ2-5	-	TRBV7-9	CASSLEAGWETEYF	TGTGCCAGCAGCCTTGAGGCGGGGTGGGAGACCGAGTACTTC
TRBD2	TRBJ2-2	many	TRBV20-1	CSAPWEGGELFF	TGCAGTGCGCCGTGGGAGGGCGGGGAGCTGTTTTTT
TRBD1	TRBJ1-5	many	TRBV20-1	CSARDGDRGHESNQPQHF	TGCAGTGCTAGAGATGGGGACAGGGGGCACGAAAGCAATCAGCCCCAGCATTTT
TRBD1	TRBJ1-1	many	TRBV25-1	CASSPRDRENTEAFF	TGTGCCAGCAGTCCCCGGGACAGGGAGAACACTGAAGCTTTCTTT
TRBD2	TRBJ2-7	-	TRBV18	CASSPTSGGTYEQYF	TGTGCCAGCTCACCGACTAGCGGGGGGACCTACGAGCAGTACTTC
TRBD1	TRBJ2-7	many	TRBV28	CASSLYRGYEQYF	TGTGCCAGCAGTTTGTACAGGGGGTACGAGCAGTACTTC
-	TRBJ1-2	many	TRBV2	CASSENGGVYGYTF	TGTGCCAGCAGTGAAAACGGGGGAGTGTATGGCTACACCTTC
-	TRBJ1-2	many	TRBV6-1	CASGKQGFGGYTF	TGTGCCAGCGGTAAACAGGGATTCGGTGGCTACACCTTC
TRBD1	TRBJ2-7	-	TRBV7-2	CASSFRETGSWEQYF	TGTGCCAGCAGCTTTCGAGAGACAGGGTCGTGGGAGCAGTACTTC
TRBD1	TRBJ2-3	-	TRBV5-1	CASSLTGQGFPDTQYF	TGCGCCAGCAGCTTGACAGGACAGGGGTTTCCAGATACGCAGTATTTT
-	TRBJ1-6	many	TRBV2	CASSDRRGSISYNSPLHF	TGTGCCAGCAGTGACCGCAGGGGATCGATCTCCTATAATTCACCCCTCCACTTT
-	TRBJ2-7	many	TRBV19	CASSIEALSSYEQYF	TGTGCCAGTAGTATAGAAGCGTTAAGCTCCTACGAGCAGTACTTC
-	TRBJ1-5	many	TRBV24-1	CATSHTGWDQPQHF	TGTGCCACCAGCCATACAGGGTGGGATCAGCCCCAGCATTTT
TRBD1	TRBJ1-2	-	TRBV10-3	CAISEDRGLGGYTF	TGTGCCATCAGTGAGGACAGGGGACTAGGAGGCTACACCTTC